The present T cell receptor (beta chain) was sequenced within a study of shared clonotypes between healthy human individuals. General study findings and limits: Naive subsets, compared against memory subsets, generally had larger estimated richness values.

CD45RA-negative memory and CD45RA+ naive subsets were split from the CD4+ cells. The assay was carried out at the deep level. This table comes from immunoSEQ multiplex PCR, and its TCRdb copy is limited to in-frame clones, with some not included. The data contain about 360,000 clones, 73% of them singletons. As concerns this clone: What it recognizes is unknown.

This CDR3 spans 14 amino acids. Trimming removed 4 bases from V and 1 base from J, with 7 bases in between. CDR1 and CDR2 from the germline V gene are MDHEN and SYDVKM. This TCR was recovered from a man younger than 40 in good health. This chain connects TRBV28 to TRBJ2-2, with a weak D call TRBD1 (5 bases). Sequenced: memory CD4+ T cells sorted from blood. The subset denotes: CD45RA-negative fraction. In nucleotides, the CDR3 is TGTGCCAGCAGTTCCGGACAGAACACCGGGGAGCTGTTTTTT. Its translation: CASSSGQNTGELFF.